The 18 T cell receptor beta chains below were found in one sample sequenced in a study of cytomegalovirus exposure and HLA in healthy donors. The assay was immunoSEQ multiplex PCR, and TCRdb's table has in-frame clones only and misses some. Of 150,000 to 250,000 clones detected, roughly 77% appear once; the ten largest clones hold less than 1.5%. The sample comprised PBMCs. These receptors originate from a woman in her 30s in good health and CMV-seronegative.

The V and J genes are TRBV10-3 and TRBJ1-2; 8 bases are shared with TRBD1. The CDR3 runs to 15 residues. V was clipped by 2 bases and J by 4 bases; unmatched bases: 6. Germline V gene lookup returns CDR1 ENHRY and CDR2 SYGVKD. The DNA of the CDR3 is TGTGCCATCAGTGAGGAAACAGGGGGGGCCTATGGCTACACCTTC. Its translation is CAISEETGGAYGYTF.

The chain uses TRBV19 and TRBJ2-7; D might be TRBD2 (5 bases). CDR1 is LNHDA and CDR2 is SQIVND in the germline V gene (reference sequence). This CDR3 contains 13 residues. V lost 0 bases to trimming and J lost 6 bases, with 9 bases between them. Here the CDR3 DNA reads TGTGCCAGTAGTATAGACCTAGCCGGCGAGCAGTACTTC. It encodes CASSIDLAGEQYF.

V and J are TRBV7-3 and TRBJ1-1; 8 nucleotides agree with TRBD1. Germline V CDR1 and CDR2: SGHTA, FQGTGA. J gave up 6 bases and V 4 bases, and 7 bases lay outside the gene matches. This CDR3 is 14 amino acids long. The CDR3 nucleotides read TGTGCCAGCAGCTCGGACAGGGTAGGGGCTGAAGCTTTCTTT. Translating gives CASSSDRVGAEAFF.

The chain has TRBV18 and TRBJ2-1; D is perhaps TRBD1 (7 bases). The V end lost 0 bases, the J end lost 2 bases, and 11 bases lay between the germline ends. This CDR3 comprises 16 residues. Germline values: CDR1 KGHSH, CDR2 LQKENI. In nucleotides, the CDR3 is TGTGCCAGCTCACCACCGGAGGGGGCGACCTACAATGAGCAGTTCTTC. Translating it yields CASSPPEGATYNEQFF.

The V and J genes are TRBV10-1 and TRBJ1-5; D may be TRBD1 (5 bases). Between the trimmed V and J ends, which lost 3 bases and 5 bases, there was a span of 5 bases. Germline assignment: CDR1 WNHNN and CDR2 SYGVQD (reference sequence). This CDR3 is 12 amino acids long. CDR3 sequence: CASSEGDQPQHF. The CDR3 DNA sequence: TGCGCCAGCAGTGAAGGGGATCAGCCCCAGCATTTT.

The chain is built from TRBV18 and TRBJ1-5; TRBD1 aligns across 8 bases. V was clipped by 3 bases and J by 3 bases; unmatched bases: 7. This CDR3 spans 16 amino acids. Germline loops: CDR1 KGHSH, CDR2 LQKENI. CDR3 sequence: CASSPEDRAINQPQHF. DNA for the CDR3: TGTGCCAGCTCACCGGAGGACAGGGCAATCAATCAGCCCCAGCATTTT.

This chain uses TRBV27 with TRBJ2-1; 9 bases map to TRBD2. Looked up from germline, CDR1 is MNHEY and CDR2 is SMNVEV (reference sequence). V gave up 5 bases and J gave up 7 bases; unmatched junction bases: 15. This CDR3 contains 17 residues. The CDR3 coding sequence is TGTGCCAGCAGTATCCGACGAGGGGGCGGGAGGGGGAATGAGCAGTTCTTC. Residues: CASSIRRGGGRGNEQFF.

The V gene is TRBV7-3, the J gene TRBJ2-2, with 9 positions matching TRBD2. The CDR3 has 15 amino acids. The germline gives CDR1 SGHTA, CDR2 FQGTGA. The trim removed 5 bases at V and 6 bases at J, leaving 7 bases unmatched. CDR3 bases: TGTGCCAGCAGCAAGGGGACTAGCAATTCCGGGGAGCTGTTTTTT. Its protein product is CASSKGTSNSGELFF.

This chain uses TRBV27 with TRBJ1-2, with 7 bases fitting TRBD1. This CDR3 is 14 amino acids long. With 5 bases clipped from V and 8 bases from J, the junction kept 11 bases outside the gene matches. CDR1 is MNHEY and CDR2 is SMNVEV in the germline V gene (reference sequence). This CDR3 is CASSHSSGGGGYTF. DNA of the CDR3: TGTGCCAGCAGTCACTCGTCAGGGGGAGGAGGCTACACCTTC.

The CDR3 sequence is CAWSVGDSTDTQYF. In nucleotides, the CDR3 is TGTGCCTGGAGTGTTGGAGATAGCACAGATACGCAGTATTTT. The chain couples TRBV30 to TRBJ2-3; D is unclear. Deletions cut 0 bases from V and 0 bases from J, with 7 bases between. Germline V lookup: CDR1 GTSNPN, CDR2 SVGIG (reference sequence). The CDR3 is made up of 14 amino acids.

This clone was recorded a few times. V and J are TRBV6-5 and TRBJ1-2; no definite D call. In germline, CDR1 is MNHEY, CDR2 SVGAGI. With 6 bases removed from V and 7 bases from J, the gap between germline ends came to 18 bases. This CDR3 comprises 14 residues. CDR3 DNA sequence: TGTGCCAGCAGCCCCCGCGGTTTTGGTCTTGGCTACACCTTC. Its translation is CASSPRGFGLGYTF.

V and J are TRBV10-3 and TRBJ2-7; TRBD1 aligns across 8 bases. The CDR3 has 12 residues. J lost 4 bases, V lost 6 bases, and 2 bases had no gene match. Per the germline V gene, CDR1 is ENHRY and CDR2 is SYGVKD. The CDR3 spells CAIRGQEYEQYF. The CDR3 DNA reads TGTGCCATCAGGGGACAGGAGTACGAGCAGTACTTC.

The V gene is TRBV19, the J gene TRBJ1-5; TRBD1 aligns across 8 bases. The V gene's germline CDR1 is LNHDA and CDR2 SQIVND (reference sequence). The CDR3 consists of 15 residues. The V and J ends lost 6 bases and 1 base, in that order; junction bases with no gene match: 5. The CDR3 DNA follows: TGTGCCAGTAGCGATTACAGGGGGAGCAATCAGCCCCAGCATTTT. Translation gives CASSDYRGSNQPQHF.

CDR3 loop: CASSLAGTGSYEQYF. The CDR3 DNA follows: TGTGCCAGCAGCTTAGCCGGGACAGGGTCCTACGAGCAGTACTTC. The chain carries TRBV7-2 and TRBJ2-7; TRBD1 aligns across 9 bases. Germline V gives CDR1 SGHTA, CDR2 FQGNSA. CDR3 length equals 15 residues. Trimming cost V 0 bases and J 1 base; bases outside gene matches: 1.

This clone was found a few times. J is TRBJ1-2 and V is TRBV19; TRBD1 might be the D (5 bases). CDR1 and CDR2 (germline): LNHDA, SQIVND (reference sequence). The germline V and J ends were trimmed by 4 bases and 4 bases, with 16 bases remaining between them. This CDR3 region has 15 residues. The CDR3 sequence is CASSNWREGTYGYTF. CDR3 nucleotide sequence: TGTGCCAGTAGTAACTGGAGGGAGGGGACCTATGGCTACACCTTC.

The chain joins TRBV28 to TRBJ1-5, with D possibly TRBD1 on 5 matching bases. Germline V lookup: CDR1 MDHEN, CDR2 SYDVKM. This CDR3 is built from 17 residues. The V and J ends lost 5 bases and 2 bases respectively, with 19 bases between them. The CDR3 DNA reads as TGTGCCAGCAGTGAAGATCAGGGCCTTCGGGGCAATCAGCCCCAGCATTTT. It codes for CASSEDQGLRGNQPQHF. Together with reference TRBV28 and TRBJ1-5, the CDR3 gives the full variable domain: DVKVTQSSRYLVKRTGEKVFLECVQDMDHENMFWYRQDPGLGLRLIYFSYDVKMKEKGDIPEGYSVSREKKERFSLILESASTNQTSMYLCASSEDQGLRGNQPQHFGDGTRLSIL.

The gene calls are TRBV29-1 and TRBJ2-2; 8 bases are a match to TRBD1. Trimming took 3 bases from V and 6 from J; bases not matched to a gene: 3. This CDR3 region has 13 residues. Germline lookup yields CDR1 SQVTM and CDR2 ANQGSEA. CDR3 region: CSVDGQGPGELFF. CDR3 DNA: TGCAGCGTTGACGGACAGGGACCCGGGGAGCTGTTTTTT.

Only one count was recorded for this clone. The chain combines TRBV30 with TRBJ2-2, with D unresolved. V lost 0 bases and J lost 6, with 8 bases in between. Per the germline V gene, CDR1 is GTSNPN and CDR2 is SVGIG (reference sequence). This CDR3 is 13 amino acids long. CDR3 sequence (DNA): TGTGCCTGGAGTGTTTCGGTTCCCGGGGAGCTGTTTTTT. This encodes CAWSVSVPGELFF.